This T cell receptor (beta chain) was identified during a study of T cell responses to AZD1222 COVID-19 vaccine. Notes on the study in general: The donor cohort was predominantly white British with a female majority, and clonal diversity may have been underestimated.

Profiling relied on immunoSEQ multiplex PCR, and the TCRdb table lists in-frame clones only, not all of them. The sample consists of some 180,000 clones, 70% to 90% of them appearing once. With respect to this clone: Its antigen is not identified.

Trimming cost V 3 bases and J 5 bases; bases outside gene matches: 6. From germline, CDR1 is MDHEN and CDR2 SYDVKM. The CDR3 has 14 residues. This sample comprised peripheral blood, obtained on day 0 of AZD1222 vaccination. This sequence was found in an adult in good health. The chain uses TRBV28 and TRBJ1-1; TRBD1 matches 7 bases. The chain's CDR3 is CASSLPGGTTEAFF. CDR3 coding DNA: TGTGCCAGCAGTTTGCCAGGGGGTACTACTGAAGCTTTCTTT.